Each of the 15 T cell receptor beta chains below was sequenced from the same sample in a study of cytomegalovirus exposure and HLA in healthy donors. The PCR contained 60 Vbeta and 13 Jbeta primers. TCRdb's copy holds only in-frame clones and misses some; the assay was immunoSEQ multiplex PCR. The sample contains about 120,000 clones, roughly 80% of which appear only once. Material for sequencing was PBMCs. These receptors were collected from a female donor in good health and CMV-seropositive.

The chain links TRBV5-6 to TRBJ1-1; tentative D call: TRBD1 (6 bases). V gave up 2 bases and J gave up 12 bases, with 17 bases separating them. The CDR3 is 13 amino acids. The V gene's germline CDR1 is SGHDT and CDR2 YYEEEE. In DNA form, the CDR3 reads TGTGCCAGCAGCTTAAGTCGAACAGGGTCCTCTTTCTTT. It encodes CASSLSRTGSSFF.

The rearrangement uses TRBV6-6 and TRBJ1-6; D may be TRBD1 (5 bases). The germline V and J ends were trimmed by 10 bases and 6 bases, with 13 bases remaining between them. The CDR3 length is 13 residues. Germline CDR1 is MNHNY and CDR2 is SVGAGI (reference sequence). The CDR3 region has the DNA TGTGCCATCGCGGACACCTTTAATTCACCCCTCCACTTT. Amino acids: CAIADTFNSPLHF.

V is TRBV30 and J is TRBJ2-5, with TRBD2 matching 10 bases. V was clipped by 8 bases and J by 1 base; unmatched bases: 10. The CDR3 is 15 residues long. Germline V lookup: CDR1 GTSNPN, CDR2 SVGIG (reference sequence). The CDR3 DNA sequence: TGTGCCGGGAATAGTCGGACTAGCGGCCAAGAGACCCAGTACTTC. Protein sequence: CAGNSRTSGQETQYF. Full variable domain (outside the CDR3, taken from reference TRBV30 and TRBJ2-5): SQTIHQWPATLVQPVGSPLSLECTVEGTSNPNLYWYRQAAGRGLQLLFYSVGIGQISSEVPQNLSASRPQDRQFILSSKKLLLSDSGFYLCAGNSRTSGQETQYFGPGTRLLVL.

The chain links TRBV29-1 to TRBJ2-3; TRBD2 aligns across 11 bases. CDR1 and CDR2 from the germline V gene are SQVTM and ANQGSEA. CDR3 length: 16 residues. J lost 4 bases, V lost 4 bases, and 10 bases had no gene match. DNA for the CDR3: TGCAGCGTTGCGTTCTTAGCGGGGGGGCGGGCAGATACGCAGTATTTT. Residues: CSVAFLAGGRADTQYF.

The V and J genes are TRBV28 and TRBJ2-5, with D maybe TRBD1 (5 bases). The CDR3 contains 14 residues. CDR1 is MDHEN, CDR2 SYDVKM, per germline. V was shortened by 6 bases and J by 1 base, with 12 bases between the two germline ends. CDR3: CASRQQVLQETQYF. The CDR3 coding sequence is TGTGCCAGCAGACAACAGGTCCTCCAAGAGACCCAGTACTTC.

This clone has only a few counts. The CDR3 region is CASSLGTGAYEQYF. In DNA, the CDR3 is TGCGCCAGCAGCTTAGGGACGGGGGCCTACGAGCAGTACTTC. The J gene is TRBJ2-7, the V gene TRBV5-1; a possible D gene is TRBD2 (6 bases). Germline CDR1 SGHRS, CDR2 YFSETQ. This CDR3 has 14 amino acids. V was shortened by 2 bases and J by 2 bases, with 11 bases between the two germline ends.

CDR3 in amino acids: CASSEWAQDQPQHF. In DNA form, the CDR3 reads TGTGCCAGCAGTGAATGGGCGCAGGATCAGCCCCAGCATTTT. The chain carries TRBV2 and TRBJ1-5, with D hard to call. The CDR3 is 14 amino acids. Germline lookup yields CDR1 SNHLY and CDR2 FYNNEI. Trimming took 2 bases from V and 5 from J, leaving 10 bases between them.

This chain uses TRBV2 with TRBJ1-2; D might be TRBD1 (6 bases). V lost 7 bases and J 8 bases, leaving 26 bases between the germline ends. This CDR3 spans 16 amino acids. Germline V gives CDR1 SNHLY, CDR2 FYNNEI. CDR3 coding DNA: TGTGCCAGCAACGGTCGAAGGACAGCCGCCCAAGTAGGCTACACCTTC. The encoded protein is CASNGRRTAAQVGYTF.

The V and J genes are TRBV4-1 and TRBJ1-2; the D gene is possibly TRBD1 (6 bases). CDR3 size: 15 residues. Germline V gene sequence: CDR1 MGHRA, CDR2 YSYEKL. Trimming removed 4 bases from V and 2 bases from J, with 14 bases in between. The DNA of the CDR3 is TGCGCCAGCAGCCCAATGACAGGATTCAACTATGGCTACACCTTC. Translation: CASSPMTGFNYGYTF.

In nucleotides, the CDR3 is TGTGCCAGCAGTTTAGGTGGTGGGGGGGGGACCTACACGCAGTACTTC. Its protein is CASSLGGGGGTYTQYF. The chain carries TRBV28 and TRBJ2-7; 7 nucleotides agree with TRBD2. CDR3 length equals 16 residues. CDR1 MDHEN and CDR2 SYDVKM come from the germline V gene. J gave up 9 bases and V 2 bases, and 16 bases lay outside the gene matches.

J is TRBJ2-6 and V is TRBV7-3; no definite D call. V was pared by 5 bases and J by 2 bases, with 10 bases between. CDR1 is SGHTA, CDR2 FQGTGA, per germline. CDR3 length: 15 amino acids. The CDR3 DNA follows: TGTGCCAGCAGCCCCTTAAACACTGGGGCCAACGTCCTGACTTTC. This codes for CASSPLNTGANVLTF.

The rearrangement uses TRBV28 and TRBJ1-1; D is ambiguous. Germline values: CDR1 MDHEN, CDR2 SYDVKM. There are 14 residues in the CDR3. Trimming removed 6 bases from V and 0 bases from J, with 11 bases in between. CDR3 coding DNA: TGTGCCAGCAGGAACACAGTCATGAACACTGAAGCTTTCTTT. Translated: CASRNTVMNTEAFF.

The DNA for the CDR3 is TGTGCCAGCAGGCTGGGGGGACAGGGGGCGTACGAGCAGTACTTC. This gives the protein CASRLGGQGAYEQYF. V gene TRBV5-4 combines with J gene TRBJ2-7; 12 nucleotides agree with TRBD1. This CDR3 is built from 15 residues. From germline, CDR1 is SGHNT and CDR2 YYREEE (reference sequence). J was trimmed by 4 bases and V by 5 bases; bases with no gene match: 7.

The chain recombines TRBV19 with TRBJ1-5; 8 positions match TRBD1. V lost 6 bases and J lost 6; bases outside the gene matches: 10. The CDR3 covers 15 residues. Germline CDR1 LNHDA, CDR2 SQIVND (reference sequence). This CDR3 reads CASRRNTGGSQPQHF. The CDR3 region has the DNA TGTGCCAGTAGGAGGAATACAGGGGGGAGTCAGCCCCAGCATTTT.

The CDR3 is CASSLSVSGNTIYF. Here the CDR3 DNA reads TGTGCCAGCAGCTTATCAGTCTCTGGAAACACCATATATTTT. The chain links TRBV7-9 to TRBJ1-3; D is unclear. The germline V and J ends were trimmed by 2 bases and 0 bases, with 5 bases remaining between them. This CDR3 comprises 14 residues. The germline CDR1 and CDR2 sequences are SEHNR and FQNEAQ (reference sequence).